This T cell receptor (beta chain) is drawn from a study of response to subunit inactivated influenza vaccine. Study-level findings and limits: Few new T cells, the authors suggested, are recruited by each seasonal influenza vaccination.

TCRdb redid the calling of the RT-PCR reads with MiXCR, one entry per CDR3 protein. This sample has 550,000 to 800,000 distinct CDR3 sequences, with about 14% found just once. This clonotype was observed a few times. Its target is not known. Germline V gene lookup returns CDR1 LGHNA and CDR2 YSLEER. Trimming took 2 bases from V and 1 from J; bases not matched to a gene: 1. This CDR3 is 14 amino acids long. The specimen was PBMCs from blood, collected 14 days before vaccination. The rearrangement joins TRBV4-3 to TRBJ1-1; 7 bases agree with TRBD1. The clonotype was recovered from a man between 45 and 60 years old who received an inactivated influenza vaccine. The CDR3 sequence is CASSQWTGNTEAFF. As DNA, the CDR3 is TGCGCCAGCAGCCAATGGACAGGGAACACTGAAGCTTTCTTT.